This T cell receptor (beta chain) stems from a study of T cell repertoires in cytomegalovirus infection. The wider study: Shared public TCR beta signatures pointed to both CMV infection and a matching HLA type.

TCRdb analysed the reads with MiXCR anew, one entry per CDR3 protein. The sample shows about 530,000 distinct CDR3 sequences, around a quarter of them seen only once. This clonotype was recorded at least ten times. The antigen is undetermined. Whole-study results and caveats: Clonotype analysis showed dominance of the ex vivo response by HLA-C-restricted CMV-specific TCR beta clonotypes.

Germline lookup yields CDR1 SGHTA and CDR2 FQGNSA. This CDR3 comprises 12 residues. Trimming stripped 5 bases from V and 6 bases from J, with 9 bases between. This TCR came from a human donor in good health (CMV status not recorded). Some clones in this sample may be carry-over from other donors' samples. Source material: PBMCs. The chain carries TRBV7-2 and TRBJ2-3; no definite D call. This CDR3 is CASSPNLDTQYF. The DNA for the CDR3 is TGTGCCAGCAGCCCGAATTTGGATACGCAGTATTTT.